The clone carrying this T cell receptor beta chain has a handful of counts. Authors' processing steps: Using reference gene primer amplification, nucleated cell counts were estimated. Data came from immunoSEQ multiplex PCR; TCRdb stores just in-frame clones and leaves some out. That table furnishes V, J and clone size, whereas the DNA furnished D and trimming. The sample consists of about 14,000 clones, approximately 83% of them appearing once. V was trimmed by 2 bases and J by 3 bases, leaving 11 bases between them. CDR1 and CDR2 (germline): MNHNY, SVGAGI (reference sequence). The length of the CDR3 is 14 residues. These data belong to a study of blood T cell repertoires in COVID-19.

The receptor's source is a woman aged 60 to 75 with acute or convalescent COVID-19. The chain is built from TRBV6-6 and TRBJ2-7; no definite D call. Sequencing was performed on peripheral blood. CDR3 bases: TGTGCCAGCAGTTACGGGCTGATGAGCTACGAGCAGTACTTC. This gives the protein CASSYGLMSYEQYF.